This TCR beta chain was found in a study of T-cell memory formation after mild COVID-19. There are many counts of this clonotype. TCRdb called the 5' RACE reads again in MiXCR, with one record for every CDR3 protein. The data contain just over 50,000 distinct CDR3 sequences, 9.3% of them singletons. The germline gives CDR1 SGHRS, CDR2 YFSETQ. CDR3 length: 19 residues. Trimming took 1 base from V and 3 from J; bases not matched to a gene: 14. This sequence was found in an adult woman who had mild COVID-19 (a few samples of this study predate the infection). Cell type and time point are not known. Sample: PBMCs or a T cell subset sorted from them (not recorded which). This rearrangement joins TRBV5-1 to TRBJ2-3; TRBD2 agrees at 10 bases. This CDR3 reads CASSLIPYSGRVVTDTQYF. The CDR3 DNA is TGCGCCAGCAGCTTGATCCCGTACAGCGGGAGGGTGGTGACAGATACGCAGTATTTT.